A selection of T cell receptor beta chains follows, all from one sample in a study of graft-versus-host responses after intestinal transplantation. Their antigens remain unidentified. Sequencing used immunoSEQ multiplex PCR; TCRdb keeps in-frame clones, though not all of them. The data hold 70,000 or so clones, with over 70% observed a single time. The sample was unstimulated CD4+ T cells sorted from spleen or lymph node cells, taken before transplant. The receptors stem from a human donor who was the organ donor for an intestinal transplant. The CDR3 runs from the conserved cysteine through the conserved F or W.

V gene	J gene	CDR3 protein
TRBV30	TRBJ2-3	CAWSPTGGSTDTQYF
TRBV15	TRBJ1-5	CATSRRDRNNQPQHF
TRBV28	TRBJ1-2	CASSLWAQDGYTF
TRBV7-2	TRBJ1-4	CASTLGPTNEKLFF
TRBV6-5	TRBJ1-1	CASSNKGVGTEAFF
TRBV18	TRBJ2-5	CASSRGTQETQYF
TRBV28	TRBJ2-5	CASSPPGLARSSETQYF
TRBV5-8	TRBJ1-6	CASARGDLSQSPLHF
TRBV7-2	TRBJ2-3	CASSFGGGSTDTQYF
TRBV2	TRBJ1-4	CASSGGTGGAYEKLFF
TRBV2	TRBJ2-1	CASSIPVGFRSYNEQFF